Shown below are 5 T cell receptor beta chains from a single sample sequenced in a study of T cell changes during pregnancy in multiple sclerosis. The assay was immunoSEQ multiplex PCR, and TCRdb's table has in-frame clones only and misses some. This sample has about 44,000 clones, with approximately 96% found just once. The specimen was peripheral blood, collected in the second trimester of pregnancy. The origin of the receptors is a female donor with multiple sclerosis, enrolled in a pregnancy study.

The J gene is TRBJ1-4, the V gene TRBV6-6, with D hard to call. The CDR3 runs to 15 residues. The germline V gene encodes CDR1 MNHNY and CDR2 SVGAGI (reference sequence). Trimming took off 2 bases at V and 11 bases at J, with 18 bases between the two ends. The CDR3 region is CASSYPPEIGGKLFF. CDR3 DNA: TGTGCCAGCAGTTACCCCCCCGAGATCGGAGGGAAACTGTTTTTT.

The chain couples TRBV5-1 to TRBJ2-5, with 7 bases fitting TRBD1. The J segment lost 7 bases and the V segment lost 0 bases, leaving 6 bases of the junction unmatched. This CDR3 region has 14 residues. Germline values: CDR1 SGHRS, CDR2 YFSETQ. CDR3 nucleotide sequence: TGCGCCAGCAGCTTGGGAGACAGGGTTGCGACCCAGTACTTC. It yields the protein CASSLGDRVATQYF.

The chain combines TRBV27 with TRBJ2-7; D possibly corresponds to TRBD1 (7 bases). Per germline, CDR1 MNHEY and CDR2 SMNVEV (reference sequence). The CDR3 sequence is 15 residues long. Trimming cost V 3 bases and J 2 bases, with 14 bases left between them. CDR3 bases: TGTGCCAGCAGTTTTAGGAGGGGGCAAACCTACGAGCAGTACTTC. This encodes CASSFRRGQTYEQYF.

The genes are TRBV27 and TRBJ2-1; 10 bases agree with TRBD2. CDR1 and CDR2 from the germline V gene are MNHEY and SMNVEV (reference sequence). This CDR3 region has 14 residues. V dropped 8 bases and J dropped 8; count of bases not matched to a gene: 9. The CDR3 DNA is TGTGCCAGCCACTCTAGCGGGAGCGGGGATGAGCAGTTCTTC. This encodes CASHSSGSGDEQFF.

The V and J genes are TRBV10-1 and TRBJ1-1; D remains ambiguous. Trimming stripped 6 bases from V and 0 bases from J, with 17 bases between. The germline gives CDR1 WNHNN, CDR2 SYGVQD (reference sequence). This CDR3 spans 16 amino acids. The CDR3 region is CASSPRAVLMNTEAFF. CDR3 bases: TGCGCCAGCAGCCCCCGAGCGGTCCTCATGAACACTGAAGCTTTCTTT.